This entry lists 5 T cell receptor beta chains sequenced from one sample in a study of T cells in Graves' hyperthyroidism and ophthalmopathy. Amplification of TCR beta CDR3 regions used RNA as the template. Primed by the HTBI set, a first-round RT-PCR was run on the TCR CDR3. TCRdb called the multiplex PCR reads again in MiXCR, with one record for every CDR3 protein. The table has around 690,000 distinct CDR3 sequences, around 21% seen once. Input material: blood. Every receptor here comes from a man younger than 45 with Graves' ophthalmopathy.

This clonotype was counted only a few times. J is TRBJ2-4 and V is TRBV27, with 11 positions matching TRBD2. V lost 5 bases to trimming and J lost 7 bases; unmatched junction nucleotides: 16. Germline lookup yields CDR1 MNHEY and CDR2 SMNVEV (reference sequence). CDR3 size: 18 residues. For the CDR3, the DNA is TGTGCCAGCAGTCTCGCTCAATCGATTAGCGGGAGGGCGAACATTCAGTACTTC. Translation: CASSLAQSISGRANIQYF.

V gene TRBV10-3 combines with J gene TRBJ1-1, with D unclear. Germline V gene lookup returns CDR1 ENHRY and CDR2 SYGVKD. CDR3 length: 14 amino acids. The V gene lost 4 bases and the J gene lost 4 bases, with 13 bases spanning the gap. The CDR3 is CAISAEGKGTEAFF. The CDR3 bases are TGTGCCATCAGTGCGGAGGGAAAGGGCACTGAAGCTTTCTTT.

This clonotype was detected only a few times. J is TRBJ1-4 and V is TRBV7-9; 9 bases align to TRBD1. The CDR3 runs 19 residues. Germline lookup yields CDR1 SEHNR and CDR2 FQNEAQ (reference sequence). After removal of 2 bases from V and 7 bases from J, the junction contained 17 bases not matched to a gene. In nucleotides, the CDR3 is TGTGCCAGCAGCTTAATAAGCCGCTTAGGGACAGGGAGCATTGAAAAACTGTTTTTT. It codes for CASSLISRLGTGSIEKLFF. Based on the CDR3 plus reference TRBV7-9 and TRBJ1-4, the full variable domain is DTGVSQNPRHKITKRGQNVTFRCDPISEHNRLYWYRQTLGQGPEFLTYFQNEAQLEKSRLLSDRFSAERPKGSFSTLEIQRTEQGDSAMYLCASSLISRLGTGSIEKLFFGSGTQLSVL.

At least ten counts were recorded for this clonotype. The chain carries TRBV5-5 and TRBJ2-3, with D possibly being TRBD1 (5 bases). Trimming pared 3 bases from V and 10 bases from J, leaving 9 bases between. The CDR3 consists of 11 residues. Germline CDR1 is SGHKS and CDR2 is YYEKEE (reference sequence). CDR3 in amino acids: CASSSGIAQYF. The CDR3 nucleotides read TGTGCCAGCAGCTCAGGGATTGCGCAGTATTTT.

V gene TRBV27 combines with J gene TRBJ2-1, with TRBD2 identical over 13 bases. The CDR3 sequence is 18 residues long. Germline V lookup: CDR1 MNHEY, CDR2 SMNVEV (reference sequence). J was trimmed by 6 bases and V by 5 bases; bases with no gene match: 13. CDR3 amino acids: CASSIGTSGTTRPNEQFF. The CDR3 nucleotides are TGTGCCAGCAGTATCGGGACTAGCGGGACTACCCGCCCCAATGAGCAGTTCTTC.